Sequencing of this T cell receptor beta chain was carried out in a study of T cells after yellow fever vaccination. Trimming pared 5 bases from V and 0 bases from J, leaving 13 bases between. This CDR3 spans 16 amino acids. CDR1 and CDR2 from the germline V gene are ENHRY and SYGVKD. With respect to this clonotype: The target antigen is unknown.

Researchers made TCR cDNA using 5'RACE template switching, and this step added a universal primer site and UMIs. TCRdb called the 5' RACE reads again in MiXCR, with one record for every CDR3 protein. The profile shows around 500,000 distinct CDR3 sequences, around a fifth of them singletons. General study results and limits: One caveat is that FACS-sorted repertoires could contain abundant clonotypes contaminating from the bulk population. Weaker, the secondary response peaked sooner, at day 5 versus 15.

Material: PBMCs, obtained about 20 days after the first yellow fever vaccination. The source of this sequence is a man younger than 35 who received the YFV17D yellow fever vaccine. The rearrangement uses TRBV10-3 and TRBJ2-2; D not certain. The CDR3 nucleotides read TGTGCCATCAGTCCTCGGACCGCAACGAACACCGGGGAGCTGTTTTTT. Translating gives CAISPRTATNTGELFF.